This T cell receptor (beta chain) appears in the sequencing data of a study of T cell changes during pregnancy in multiple sclerosis. V gave up 3 bases and J gave up 2 bases, with 5 bases separating them. The CDR3 has 12 residues. From germline, CDR1 is SGDLS and CDR2 YYNGEE. The sample holds a few counts of this clone. TCRdb's copy holds only in-frame clones and misses some; the assay was immunoSEQ multiplex PCR. Found here are about 56,000 clones, 70% to 90% of them singletons; the top ten hold more than 1.5%. J is TRBJ1-1 and V is TRBV9; D gene uncertain. The sequenced sample was peripheral blood, obtained after pregnancy. This receptor was obtained from a female donor with multiple sclerosis, enrolled in a pregnancy study. CDR3 nucleotides: TGTGCCAGCAGCGACTTAAACACTGAAGCTTTCTTT. It encodes CASSDLNTEAFF.